The T cell receptor beta chain described here comes from a study of technical replicates of blood from a few donors. Trimming cost V 3 bases and J 8 bases; bases outside gene matches: 17. This CDR3 region has 17 residues. Germline V gives CDR1 MDHEN, CDR2 SYDVKM. The data were produced by immunoSEQ multiplex PCR, yet TCRdb's version contains in-frame clones alone and is incomplete. The sample lists roughly 80,000 clones, around 94% seen once, with 0.38% in the top ten. The TCR comes from a human donor in good health. This chain connects TRBV28 to TRBJ2-3; 7 positions match TRBD2. Sequencing was carried out using T cells isolated from PBMCs. CDR3 region: CASSFKGRAGIFATQYF. As DNA, the CDR3 is TGTGCCAGCAGTTTCAAGGGGAGGGCCGGAATCTTTGCTACGCAGTATTTT. The complete variable domain, with remaining parts taken from reference TRBV28 and TRBJ2-3, reads DVKVTQSSRYLVKRTGEKVFLECVQDMDHENMFWYRQDPGLGLRLIYFSYDVKMKEKGDIPEGYSVSREKKERFSLILESASTNQTSMYLCASSFKGRAGIFATQYFGPGTRLTVL.